One T cell receptor (beta chain) is described in this entry. Original analysis: Estimation of nucleated cell counts relied on the amplification of reference gene primers. Method: immunoSEQ multiplex PCR; TCRdb's copy keeps in-frame clones and lacks some. For V, J and clone size, that table is used; D and trimming come from the DNA. The table records about 500,000 clones, 89% of them present only once. The sample is drawn from a study of blood T cell repertoires in COVID-19. Study context: T cells, B-cell-depleted T cells, or PBMCs provided the cDNA or gDNA that served as material.

V dropped 5 bases and J dropped 0 bases, with 10 bases sitting between them. CDR3 size: 14 residues. Germline CDR1 MDHEN, CDR2 SYDVKM. Sequenced sample: peripheral blood. The chain carries TRBV28 and TRBJ1-2; D is uncertain. The sequence was obtained from a man between 18 and 29 years old with COVID-19, enrolled during active disease. In DNA, the CDR3 is TGTGCCAGCAGTCTCCCCCCTCCTAACTATGGCTACACCTTC. Protein: CASSLPPPNYGYTF.